This T cell receptor (beta chain) was recorded in a study of blood T cell repertoires in COVID-19. As for the study in general: COVID-19 samples, acute and convalescent, were from the United States, Italy and Spain. T cells, B-cell-depleted T cells, or PBMCs supplied cDNA or gDNA.

During active infection, Seattle patients enrolled and were then monitored through disease. Per the original methods: Reference gene primer amplification in the assay estimated nucleated cell counts. The data were produced by immunoSEQ multiplex PCR, yet TCRdb's version contains in-frame clones alone and is incomplete. V and J calls plus clone size are reproduced from that table; the DNA served to infer D and trimming. The top ten hold about 1.6% of the sample, which has about 410,000 clones, roughly 90% seen once. The ends were cut back, 5 bases at V and 1 base at J, with 20 bases in the middle. The germline CDR1 and CDR2 sequences are SEHNR and FQNEAQ (reference sequence). The length of the CDR3 is 17 residues.

The chain is built from TRBV7-9 and TRBJ1-1; tentative D call: TRBD1 (5 bases). This clonotype was sampled from a woman in her 40s with COVID-19, enrolled during active disease. Sequenced input: peripheral blood. The CDR3 DNA follows: TGTGCCAGCAGCGCAGCAAGCGGGACCCCAGGGAACACTGAAGCTTTCTTT. It codes for CASSAASGTPGNTEAFF.